The clone carrying this T cell receptor beta chain has a count of ten or more. This CDR3 comprises 15 residues. With 4 bases clipped from V and 2 bases from J, the junction kept 5 bases outside the gene matches. Germline CDR1 and CDR2: SGHNT and YYREEE (reference sequence). The record originates from a study of T cells after yellow fever vaccination. TCRdb ran MiXCR on the 5' RACE reads and lists one entry per CDR3 protein. The data hold 450,000 to 550,000 distinct CDR3 sequences, with 21% observed a single time. This specimen consisted of PBMCs, obtained approximately 22 days after the first yellow fever vaccination. J is TRBJ2-7 and V is TRBV5-4, with 11 bases identical to TRBD1. The receptor's source is a man between 18 and 35 years old who received the YFV17D yellow fever vaccine. The CDR3 nucleotides are TGTGCCAGCAGCCAAGGGACAGGGGGACCCTACGAGCAGTACTTC. As protein: CASSQGTGGPYEQYF.